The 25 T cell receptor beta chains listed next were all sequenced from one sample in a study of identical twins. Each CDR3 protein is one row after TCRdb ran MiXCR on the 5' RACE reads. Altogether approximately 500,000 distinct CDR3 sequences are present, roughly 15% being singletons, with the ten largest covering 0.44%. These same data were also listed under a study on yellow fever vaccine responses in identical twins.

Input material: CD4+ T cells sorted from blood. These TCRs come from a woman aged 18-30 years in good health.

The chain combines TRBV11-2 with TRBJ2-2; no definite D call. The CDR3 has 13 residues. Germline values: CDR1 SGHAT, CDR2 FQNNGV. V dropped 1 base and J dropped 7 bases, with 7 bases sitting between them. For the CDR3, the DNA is TGTGCCAGCAGCTTAGGGAAGGGCGGGGAGCTGTTTTTT. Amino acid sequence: CASSLGKGGELFF.

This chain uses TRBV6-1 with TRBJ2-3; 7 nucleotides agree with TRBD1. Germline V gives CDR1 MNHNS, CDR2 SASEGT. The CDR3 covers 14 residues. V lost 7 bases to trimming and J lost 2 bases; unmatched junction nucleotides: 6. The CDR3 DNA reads TGTGCCAGCACCCCGACAGGGAACACAGATACGCAGTATTTT. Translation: CASTPTGNTDTQYF.

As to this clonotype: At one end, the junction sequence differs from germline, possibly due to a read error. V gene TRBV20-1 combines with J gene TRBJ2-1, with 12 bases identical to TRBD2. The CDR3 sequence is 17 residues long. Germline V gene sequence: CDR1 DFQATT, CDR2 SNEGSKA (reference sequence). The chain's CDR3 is CCARVASGGAAYNEQFF. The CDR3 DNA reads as TGCTGTGCTAGAGTGGCTAGCGGGGGGGCCGCCTACAATGAGCAGTTCTTC.

DNA of the CDR3: TGCGCCAGCAGCCAAGTTAAGCCCCTGGAGGGCTACACCTTC. As protein: CASSQVKPLEGYTF. The genes are TRBV4-1 and TRBJ1-2; no clear D gene. CDR1 and CDR2 from the germline V gene are MGHRA and YSYEKL. This CDR3 is 14 amino acids long. V shed 1 base and J shed 8 bases, with 14 bases lying between them.

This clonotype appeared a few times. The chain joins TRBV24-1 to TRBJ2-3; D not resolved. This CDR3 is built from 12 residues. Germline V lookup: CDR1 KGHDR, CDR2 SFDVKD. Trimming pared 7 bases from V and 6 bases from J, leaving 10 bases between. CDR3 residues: CATSPSGDTQYF. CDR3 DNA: TGTGCCACCAGCCCTTCTGGGGATACGCAGTATTTT.

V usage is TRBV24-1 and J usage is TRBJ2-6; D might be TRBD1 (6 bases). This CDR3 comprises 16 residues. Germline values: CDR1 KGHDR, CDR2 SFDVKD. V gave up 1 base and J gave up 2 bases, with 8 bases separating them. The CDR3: CATSDFKGAGANVLTF. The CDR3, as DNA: TGTGCCACCAGTGATTTCAAGGGGGCTGGGGCCAACGTCCTGACTTTC.

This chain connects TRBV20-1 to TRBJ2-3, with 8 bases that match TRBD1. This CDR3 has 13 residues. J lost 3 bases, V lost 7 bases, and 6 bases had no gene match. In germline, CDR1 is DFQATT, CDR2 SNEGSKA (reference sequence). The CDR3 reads CSGPDRETDTQYF. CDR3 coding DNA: TGCAGTGGGCCGGACAGGGAAACAGATACGCAGTATTTT.

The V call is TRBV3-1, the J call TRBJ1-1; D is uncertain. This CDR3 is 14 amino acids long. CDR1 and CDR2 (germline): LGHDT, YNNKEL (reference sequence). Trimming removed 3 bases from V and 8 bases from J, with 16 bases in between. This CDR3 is CASSQRHIAAEAFF. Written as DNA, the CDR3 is TGTGCCAGCAGCCAGCGCCATATAGCAGCCGAAGCTTTCTTT.

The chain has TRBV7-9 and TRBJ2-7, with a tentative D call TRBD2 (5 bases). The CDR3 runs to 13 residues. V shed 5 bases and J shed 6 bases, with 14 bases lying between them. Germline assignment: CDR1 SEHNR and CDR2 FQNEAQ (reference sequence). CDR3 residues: CASSPRGITEQYV. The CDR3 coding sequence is TGTGCCAGCAGCCCCCGAGGGATTACCGAGCAGTACGTC.

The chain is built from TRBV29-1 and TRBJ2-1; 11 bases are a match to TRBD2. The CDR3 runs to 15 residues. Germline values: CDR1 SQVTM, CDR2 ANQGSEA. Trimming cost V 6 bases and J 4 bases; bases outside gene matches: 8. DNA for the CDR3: TGCAGCGTCACTACGGGGACTAGCGGTTACAATGAGCAGTTCTTC. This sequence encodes CSVTTGTSGYNEQFF.

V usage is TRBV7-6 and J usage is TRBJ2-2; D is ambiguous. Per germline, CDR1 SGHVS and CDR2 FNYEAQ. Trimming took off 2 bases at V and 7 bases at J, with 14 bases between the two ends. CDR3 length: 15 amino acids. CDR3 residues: CASSLSAEPFGELFF. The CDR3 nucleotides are TGTGCCAGCAGCTTATCGGCGGAGCCTTTCGGGGAGCTGTTTTTT. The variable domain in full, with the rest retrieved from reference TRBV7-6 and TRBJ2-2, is GAGVSQSPRYKVTKRGQDVALRCDPISGHVSLYWYRQALGQGPEFLTYFNYEAQQDKSGLPNDRFSAERPEGSISTLTIQRTEQRDSAMYRCASSLSAEPFGELFFGEGSRLTVL.

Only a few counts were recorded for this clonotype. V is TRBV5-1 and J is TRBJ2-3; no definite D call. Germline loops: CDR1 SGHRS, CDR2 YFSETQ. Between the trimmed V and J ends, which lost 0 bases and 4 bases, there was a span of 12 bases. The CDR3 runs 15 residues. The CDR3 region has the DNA TGCGCCAGCAGCTTGGGGCTGGTTATCGCAGATACGCAGTATTTT. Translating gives CASSLGLVIADTQYF.

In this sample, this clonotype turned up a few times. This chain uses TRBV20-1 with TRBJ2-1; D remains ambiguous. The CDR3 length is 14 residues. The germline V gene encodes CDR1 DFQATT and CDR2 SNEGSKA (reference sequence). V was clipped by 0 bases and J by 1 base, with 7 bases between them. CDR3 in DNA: TGCAGTGCTAGAGATGGGGTTTCCTACAATGAGCAGTTCTTC. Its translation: CSARDGVSYNEQFF.

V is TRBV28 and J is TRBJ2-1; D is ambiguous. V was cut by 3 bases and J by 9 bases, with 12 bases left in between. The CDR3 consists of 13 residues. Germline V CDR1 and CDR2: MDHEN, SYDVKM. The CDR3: CASSFDPSGEQFF. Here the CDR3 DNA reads TGTGCCAGCAGTTTTGATCCAAGTGGTGAGCAGTTCTTC. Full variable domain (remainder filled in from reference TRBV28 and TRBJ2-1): DVKVTQSSRYLVKRTGEKVFLECVQDMDHENMFWYRQDPGLGLRLIYFSYDVKMKEKGDIPEGYSVSREKKERFSLILESASTNQTSMYLCASSFDPSGEQFFGPGTRLTVL.

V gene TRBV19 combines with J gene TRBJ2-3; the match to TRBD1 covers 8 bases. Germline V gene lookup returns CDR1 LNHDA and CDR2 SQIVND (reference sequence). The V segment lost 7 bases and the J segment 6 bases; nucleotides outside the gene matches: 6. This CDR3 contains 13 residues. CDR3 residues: CASTGGMGDTQYF. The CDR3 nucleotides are TGTGCCAGTACAGGGGGCATGGGGGATACGCAGTATTTT.

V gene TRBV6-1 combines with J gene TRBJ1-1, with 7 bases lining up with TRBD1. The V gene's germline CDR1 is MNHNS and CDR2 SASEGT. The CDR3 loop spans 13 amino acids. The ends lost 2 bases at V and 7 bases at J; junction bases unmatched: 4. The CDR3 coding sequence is TGTGCCAGCAGTGAAACAGGGGTGGGTGAAGCTTTCTTT. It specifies CASSETGVGEAFF.

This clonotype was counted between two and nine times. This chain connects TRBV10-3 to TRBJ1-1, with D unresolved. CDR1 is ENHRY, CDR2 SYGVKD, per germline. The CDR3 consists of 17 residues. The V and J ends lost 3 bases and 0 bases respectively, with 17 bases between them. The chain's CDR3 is CAISEWSRVRMNTEAFF. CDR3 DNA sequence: TGTGCCATCAGTGAATGGAGTAGGGTTCGGATGAACACTGAAGCTTTCTTT.

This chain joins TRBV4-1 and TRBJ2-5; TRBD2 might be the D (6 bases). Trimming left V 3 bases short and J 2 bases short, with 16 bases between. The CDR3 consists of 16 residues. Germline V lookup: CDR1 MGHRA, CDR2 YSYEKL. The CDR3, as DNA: TGCGCCAGCAGCCAGGATCTCCGGGACTTACAAGAGACCCAGTACTTC. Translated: CASSQDLRDLQETQYF.

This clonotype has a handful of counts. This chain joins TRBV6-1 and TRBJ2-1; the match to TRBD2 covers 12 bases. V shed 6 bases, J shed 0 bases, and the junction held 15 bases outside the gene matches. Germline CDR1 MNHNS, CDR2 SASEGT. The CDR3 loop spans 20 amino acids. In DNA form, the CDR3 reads TGTGCCAGCAGCGATGGACTAGCGGGATACATAGTCGGCTCCTACAATGAGCAGTTCTTC. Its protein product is CASSDGLAGYIVGSYNEQFF.

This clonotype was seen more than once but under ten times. The CDR3 sequence is CSASPGPKEKLFF. The CDR3 DNA follows: TGCAGTGCTAGCCCGGGACCCAAAGAAAAACTGTTTTTT. This sequence joins TRBV20-1 and TRBJ1-4; D might be TRBD1 (5 bases). CDR1 is DFQATT and CDR2 is SNEGSKA in the germline V gene (reference sequence). The CDR3 is made up of 13 amino acids. Trimming removed 3 bases at V and 8 bases at J, with 13 bases between.

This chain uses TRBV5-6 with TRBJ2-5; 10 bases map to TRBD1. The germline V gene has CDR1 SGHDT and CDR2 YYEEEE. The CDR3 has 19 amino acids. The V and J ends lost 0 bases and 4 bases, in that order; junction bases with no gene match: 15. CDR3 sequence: CASSLVKFGTGDIGETQYF. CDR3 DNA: TGTGCCAGCAGCTTGGTTAAGTTCGGGACAGGGGATATAGGAGAGACCCAGTACTTC.

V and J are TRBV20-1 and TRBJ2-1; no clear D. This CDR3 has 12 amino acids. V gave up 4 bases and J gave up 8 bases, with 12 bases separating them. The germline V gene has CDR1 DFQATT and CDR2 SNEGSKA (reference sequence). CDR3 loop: CSATEIRDEQFF. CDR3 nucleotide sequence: TGCAGTGCTACTGAAATCCGGGATGAGCAGTTCTTC.

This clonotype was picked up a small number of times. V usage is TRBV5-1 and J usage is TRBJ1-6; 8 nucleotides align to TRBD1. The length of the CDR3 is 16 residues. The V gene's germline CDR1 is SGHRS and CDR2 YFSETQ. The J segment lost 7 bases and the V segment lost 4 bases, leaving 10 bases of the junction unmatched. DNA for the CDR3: TGCGCCAGCAGCACGGGGACAGGCAACACAAATTCACCCCTCCACTTT. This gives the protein CASSTGTGNTNSPLHF.

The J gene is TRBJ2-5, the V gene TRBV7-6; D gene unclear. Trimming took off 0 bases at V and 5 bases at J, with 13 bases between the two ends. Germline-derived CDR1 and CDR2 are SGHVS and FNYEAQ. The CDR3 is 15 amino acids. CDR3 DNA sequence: TGTGCCAGCAGCTTAGCTGGGTCCCTAAGGGAGACCCAGTACTTC. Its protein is CASSLAGSLRETQYF.

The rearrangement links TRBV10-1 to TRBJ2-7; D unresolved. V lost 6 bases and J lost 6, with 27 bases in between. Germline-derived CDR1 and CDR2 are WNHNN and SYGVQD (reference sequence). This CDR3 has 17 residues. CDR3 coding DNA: TGCGCCAGCAGCGAGAAACGTAAAATTGAAGTTCCTAGCGAGCAGTACTTC. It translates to CASSEKRKIEVPSEQYF.